These 27 T cell receptor beta chains were all obtained from the same sample, sequenced in a study of T cell repertoires in cytomegalovirus infection. A single record per CDR3 protein comes from TCRdb applying MiXCR to the reads. Here the sample spans more than 650,000 distinct CDR3 sequences, approximately 34% being singletons. Sequencing input: PBMCs. The source is a human donor in good health (CMV status not recorded). Some clones in this sample may be carry-over from other donors' samples.

This clonotype was recorded a few times. V gene TRBV20-1 combines with J gene TRBJ2-3; D gene uncertain. V lost 2 bases, J lost 4 bases, and 4 bases lay in between. Germline V CDR1 and CDR2: DFQATT, SNEGSKA (reference sequence). The length of the CDR3 is 11 residues. CDR3: CSARSPDTQYF. CDR3 sequence (DNA): TGCAGTGCTAGAAGTCCAGATACGCAGTATTTT.

This clonotype has a count of ten or more. This chain links TRBV12-3 or TRBV12-4 with TRBJ2-1, with 14 bases fitting TRBD2. The CDR3 sequence is 16 residues long. The trim removed 3 bases at V and 9 bases at J, leaving 7 bases unmatched. This CDR3 reads CASSFTGLAGVIEQFF. CDR3 DNA: TGTGCCAGCAGTTTCACGGGACTAGCGGGAGTAATTGAGCAGTTCTTC.

This clonotype has a single count. This sequence joins TRBV3-1 and TRBJ1-2, with TRBD1 as a possible D gene (6 bases). V lost 4 bases, J lost 5 bases, and 17 bases lay in between. CDR3 length equals 15 residues. CDR1 is LGHDT, CDR2 YNNKEL, per germline (reference sequence). The CDR3 loop is CASSPRGGYSYGYTF. In DNA form, the CDR3 reads TGTGCCAGCAGCCCAAGGGGGGGATACTCTTATGGCTACACCTTC.

Concerning this clonotype itself: One junction end does not reproduce the germline sequence, and a read error may be involved. The CDR3 sequence is CASSPGQPRSYNEQLF. The CDR3 nucleotides are TGCGCCAGCAGCCCCGGGCAACCCCGCTCCTACAATGAGCAGTTATTC. The rearrangement joins TRBV5-1 to TRBJ2-1; D is ambiguous. This CDR3 contains 16 residues. Germline assignment: CDR1 SGHRS and CDR2 YFSETQ.

The chain uses TRBV4-1 and TRBJ1-2; 9 bases map to TRBD1. Germline trimming cut 4 bases from V and 4 bases from J; bases unmatched to any gene: 13. This CDR3 region has 17 residues. Germline lookup yields CDR1 MGHRA and CDR2 YSYEKL. CDR3 residues: CASSRDVNRGLSYGYTF. For the CDR3, the DNA is TGCGCCAGCAGCCGAGATGTAAACAGGGGGCTTAGCTATGGCTACACCTTC.

The chain is built from TRBV28 and TRBJ1-4; no definite D call. CDR1 and CDR2 (germline): MDHEN, SYDVKM. The CDR3 totals 14 residues. Trimming stripped 2 bases from V and 8 bases from J, with 12 bases between. The CDR3: CASSLEGPREKLFF. CDR3 coding DNA: TGTGCCAGCAGTTTAGAGGGCCCAAGGGAAAAACTGTTTTTT.

This clonotype appeared many times. The J gene is TRBJ2-7, the V gene TRBV6-1; D may be TRBD1 (5 bases). V was cut by 4 bases and J by 6 bases, with 10 bases left in between. Per the germline V gene, CDR1 is MNHNS and CDR2 is SASEGT. CDR3 length: 12 residues. CDR3 amino acids: CASSGHRIEQYF. CDR3 coding DNA: TGTGCCAGCAGTGGTCACAGGATCGAGCAGTACTTC.

This clonotype was counted only a few times. DNA of the CDR3: TGTGCCAGCAGCTCCAGAACCAGGGGGCAAAGCTCCTACGAGCAGTACTTC. Its protein is CASSSRTRGQSSYEQYF. The chain has TRBV5-6 and TRBJ2-7, with TRBD1 matching over 8 bases. The CDR3 covers 17 residues. From germline, CDR1 is SGHDT and CDR2 YYEEEE. Trimming took 3 bases from V and 0 from J; bases not matched to a gene: 11.

The chain joins TRBV4-1 to TRBJ1-2; D not certain. Trimming removed 0 bases from V and 6 bases from J, with 11 bases in between. The CDR3 consists of 14 residues. CDR1 and CDR2 (germline): MGHRA, YSYEKL. The DNA for the CDR3 is TGCGCCAGCAGCCAAGATCGTATCTCGGATGGCTACACCTTC. Translation: CASSQDRISDGYTF.

This clonotype was seen only once. J is TRBJ1-5 and V is TRBV12-3 or TRBV12-4; D not resolved. The V gene lost 0 bases and the J gene lost 4 bases, with 7 bases spanning the gap. This CDR3 spans 14 amino acids. DNA for the CDR3: TGTGCCAGCAGTTTAGCACGGAAGAATCAGCCCCAGCATTTT. This codes for CASSLARKNQPQHF.

This clonotype was observed many times. This rearrangement joins TRBV27 to TRBJ1-5; no reliable D call. This CDR3 spans 12 amino acids. CDR1 and CDR2 (germline): MNHEY, SMNVEV (reference sequence). V gave up 6 bases and J gave up 5 bases, with 8 bases separating them. The CDR3 DNA is TGTGCCAGCAGCTTTAGGGATCAGCCCCAGCATTTT. Translation gives CASSFRDQPQHF.

This clonotype was detected only a few times. The chain couples TRBV6-2 or TRBV6-3 to TRBJ2-7; 7 positions agree with TRBD1. The J segment lost 3 bases and the V segment lost 6 bases, leaving 8 bases of the junction unmatched. Germline assignment: CDR1 MNHEY and CDR2 SVGEGT. This CDR3 spans 14 amino acids. DNA for the CDR3: TGTGCCAGCAGCTGGACTCGACAGGGCTACGAGCAGTACTTC. This codes for CASSWTRQGYEQYF.

This chain links TRBV6-1 with TRBJ2-1; 8 positions agree with TRBD2. This CDR3 has 14 amino acids. CDR1 is MNHNS and CDR2 is SASEGT in the germline V gene. Trimming at V came to 2 bases and at J to 4 bases, leaving 1 base not matched to a gene. The chain's CDR3 is CASSESGGYNEQFF. Written as DNA, the CDR3 is TGTGCCAGCAGTGAAAGCGGGGGTTACAATGAGCAGTTCTTC.

The chain links TRBV6-1 to TRBJ1-2, with D perhaps TRBD1 (6 bases). Trimming took 6 bases from V and 1 from J, leaving 12 bases between them. The germline V gene has CDR1 MNHNS and CDR2 SASEGT. This CDR3 has 14 residues. The CDR3 bases are TGTGCCAGCAGGATGACAGGTGTTAACTATGGCTACACCTTC. Its protein is CASRMTGVNYGYTF.

As concerns this clonotype: Its ends do not fully match the called genes, so a read error is possible. The CDR3 nucleotides are TGCGCTAGCAGCTCGGGCCCGACCGGGACAGGGACCACCGGGGAGCTGTTTTTT. Translating it yields CASSSGPTGTGTTGELFF. This chain connects TRBV5-1 to TRBJ2-2; 9 bases agree with TRBD1. CDR1 is SGHRS and CDR2 is YFSETQ in the germline V gene. The CDR3 length is 18 residues.

This clonotype was found a few times. J is TRBJ1-1 and V is TRBV12-3 or TRBV12-4, with 8 nucleotides matching TRBD1. V was clipped by 5 bases and J by 0 bases; unmatched bases: 2. The CDR3 contains 14 residues. The DNA for the CDR3 is TGTGCCAGCAGTACACAGGGGGTGAACACTGAAGCTTTCTTT. Protein sequence: CASSTQGVNTEAFF.

This clonotype was picked up a small number of times. CDR3 sequence: CASSTLRDRPSYEQYF. The CDR3 DNA sequence: TGTGCCAGCAGCACCCTCAGGGACCGTCCCTCCTACGAGCAGTACTTC. The chain joins TRBV11-3 to TRBJ2-7; the D call may be TRBD1 or TRBD2 (5 bases each). V lost 5 bases and J lost 0, with 17 bases in between. CDR3 length: 16 residues. Germline CDR1 SGHNT, CDR2 YENEEA.

This clonotype was counted between two and nine times. The V and J genes are TRBV12-3 or TRBV12-4 and TRBJ1-1; D ambiguous. Trimming stripped 3 bases from V and 0 bases from J, with 14 bases between. The CDR3 loop spans 16 amino acids. In DNA form, the CDR3 reads TGTGCCAGCAGTTTTGGAGGCGTGGGGTTGAACACTGAAGCTTTCTTT. This translates into CASSFGGVGLNTEAFF.

A note on this clonotype: This may be a read error, as it is one base from a much larger clone. J is TRBJ2-5 and V is TRBV7-8; TRBD1 matches 11 bases. CDR1 and CDR2 from the germline V gene are SGHVS and FQNEAQ. V trimming: 5 bases; J trimming: 4 bases; junction bases outside the gene matches: 9. The CDR3 is made up of 16 amino acids. CDR3 region: CASSRGQGADRETQYF. As DNA, the CDR3 is TGTGCCAGCAGCAGAGGACAGGGGGCAGATAGAGAGACCCAGTACTTC.

This chain links TRBV7-9 with TRBJ1-4, with 9 bases identical to TRBD1. Germline V CDR1 and CDR2: SEHNR, FQNEAQ (reference sequence). Germline trimming cut 5 bases from V and 14 bases from J; bases unmatched to any gene: 6. CDR3 length equals 12 residues. CDR3 region: CASSRGQGVLFF. CDR3 sequence (DNA): TGTGCCAGCAGCCGGGGACAGGGCGTCCTGTTTTTT. The variable domain in full, completed from reference TRBV7-9 and TRBJ1-4, reads DTGVSQNPRHKITKRGQNVTFRCDPISEHNRLYWYRQTLGQGPEFLTYFQNEAQLEKSRLLSDRFSAERPKGSFSTLEIQRTEQGDSAMYLCASSRGQGVLFFGSGTQLSVL.

V usage is TRBV25-1 and J usage is TRBJ2-2; the match to TRBD2 covers 7 bases. Germline CDR1 reads MGHDK; CDR2 reads SYGVNS. V lost 1 base and J lost 5; bases outside the gene matches: 10. There are 17 residues in the CDR3. As DNA, the CDR3 is TGTGCCAGCAGTGAATTTACGGGGGGTCTTGGAACCGGGGAGCTGTTTTTT. Protein sequence: CASSEFTGGLGTGELFF.

There are a few counts of this clonotype. The rearrangement uses TRBV10-3 and TRBJ2-7; no firm D call. Germline V gene data show CDR1 as ENHRY and CDR2 as SYGVKD. The CDR3 length is 11 residues. Trimming shortened V by 4 bases and J by 4 bases, and 5 bases separated the two germline ends. DNA of the CDR3: TGTGCCATCAGTGCTACGTACGAGCAGTACTTC. The encoded protein is CAISATYEQYF.

Notes on this clonotype: A single base separates this from a much larger clone, so it may be a read error. The chain carries TRBV9 and TRBJ2-3; a weak D match, TRBD2 (5 bases). The CDR3 length is 14 residues. Germline CDR1 reads SGDLS; CDR2 reads YYNGEE. The germline V and J ends were trimmed by 0 bases and 4 bases, with 9 bases remaining between them. The CDR3 protein is CASSVGGSADTQYF. For the CDR3, the DNA is TGTGCCAGCAGCGTAGGGGGTAGCGCAGATACGCAGTATTTT.

The V and J genes are TRBV4-1 and TRBJ2-2; D gene unclear. CDR3 length equals 13 residues. V shed 6 bases and J shed 0 bases, with 5 bases lying between them. Germline V lookup: CDR1 MGHRA, CDR2 YSYEKL. CDR3 amino acids: CASRVANTGELFF. Here the CDR3 DNA reads TGCGCCAGCAGGGTTGCGAACACCGGGGAGCTGTTTTTT.

V is TRBV7-9 and J is TRBJ2-2; possibly TRBD2 for D (6 bases). This CDR3 is built from 17 residues. Trimming left V 4 bases short and J 0 bases short, with 15 bases between. Looked up from germline, CDR1 is SEHNR and CDR2 is FQNEAQ (reference sequence). DNA of the CDR3: TGTGCCAGCAGCTCCCCACGGAGGGCTCCGAACACCGGGGAGCTGTTTTTT. This codes for CASSSPRRAPNTGELFF.

The chain carries TRBV20-1 and TRBJ2-2, with a weak D call TRBD2 (5 bases). The CDR3 is 14 residues long. CDR1 and CDR2 from the germline V gene are DFQATT and SNEGSKA (reference sequence). Trimming cost V 3 bases and J 2 bases, with 10 bases left between them. CDR3 amino acids: CSARDSKNTGELFF. CDR3 nucleotides: TGCAGTGCTAGGGACTCCAAAAACACCGGGGAGCTGTTTTTT.

This clonotype has at least ten counts. V gene TRBV6-5 combines with J gene TRBJ1-1; a possible D gene is TRBD1 (5 bases). The V and J ends lost 6 bases and 1 base respectively, with 12 bases between them. In germline, CDR1 is MNHEY, CDR2 SVGAGI. The CDR3 sequence is 14 residues long. DNA for the CDR3: TGTGCCAGCAGGCGGGGAGGGACGAACACTGAAGCTTTCTTT. Translated: CASRRGGTNTEAFF.